The 2 T cell receptor beta chains below come from one sample, sequenced in a study of blood T cell repertoires in COVID-19. TCRdb's copy holds only in-frame clones and misses some; the assay was immunoSEQ multiplex PCR. Among some 130,000 clones listed, about 70% were seen once. Sequencing input: peripheral blood. Receptors were obtained from a woman in her 70s with acute or convalescent COVID-19.

The chain couples TRBV24-1 to TRBJ2-1; 7 nucleotides match TRBD1. The junction had 3 bases not matched to a gene; V was cut back by 3 bases and J by 2 bases. CDR3 length: 15 amino acids. Per the germline V gene, CDR1 is KGHDR and CDR2 is SFDVKD. The CDR3 coding sequence is TGTGCCACCAGTGATCCCGGACAGGCCTACAATGAGCAGTTCTTC. Its translation is CATSDPGQAYNEQFF.

This clone occurred a few times. The genes are TRBV3-1 (or the pseudogene TRBV3-2) and TRBJ1-5; the match to TRBD1 covers 8 bases. CDR3 length: 14 residues. The germline gives CDR1 LGHDT, CDR2 YNNKEL (reference sequence). V trimming: 8 bases; J trimming: 2 bases; junction bases outside the gene matches: 5. The CDR3 protein is CASQAGGGNQPQHF. CDR3 sequence (DNA): TGTGCCAGCCAAGCAGGGGGCGGCAATCAGCCCCAGCATTTT.